This T cell receptor beta chain emerged from a study of blood T cells in healthy people across ages. This clonotype showed up just a few times. Its target is not known. In germline, CDR1 is MNHEY, CDR2 SVGAGI. The CDR3 sequence is 16 residues long. Trimming took off 6 bases at V and 0 bases at J, with 18 bases between the two ends. Donors gave about 9.3 milliliters of peripheral blood apiece. Total RNA was isolated from each sample in quantities of at least 5 micrograms. Using a J-beta primer mix together with a sample-barcoded 5' primer, a second PCR was run for roughly 6 to 12 cycles. A template-switch adaptor that had 12 random nucleotides put a tag on each cDNA molecule. TCRdb analysed the 5' RACE reads with MiXCR anew, one entry per CDR3 protein. The sample carries approximately 2,000,000 distinct CDR3 sequences, approximately 40% recorded once. Study-level findings and limits: A strong correlation between TCR beta diversity and naive T cell percentage was seen.

The chain couples TRBV6-5 to TRBJ2-7, with D unresolved. Sequenced input: blood. This sequence was found in a human donor in good health. The CDR3 protein is CASSQTSIYSSYEQYF. In DNA, the CDR3 is TGTGCCAGCAGCCAGACATCTATCTATAGCTCCTACGAGCAGTACTTC.